This note documents a single TCR beta chain sequence. The antigen remains undetermined. Reverse transcribing all isolated RNA meant expressed TCRB transcripts were sequenced. This table comes from immunoSEQ multiplex PCR, and its TCRdb copy is limited to in-frame clones, with some not included. Among approximately 150,000 clones listed, roughly 60% were seen once. This record belongs to a study of beta chain features in type 1 diabetes. Background on the study: Patients did not differ from healthy donors in age, gender or cell yield. General study points: Researchers report that Type 1 diabetes patients had moderately but significantly shorter TCRB CDR3s across all four CD4+ subsets.

The germline V and J ends were trimmed by 2 bases and 9 bases, with 18 bases remaining between them. The CDR3 runs 15 residues. The germline gives CDR1 SGHDT, CDR2 YYEEEE. Sample: naive CD4+ T cells from blood. This receptor was obtained from a man aged 30-40 years with type 1 diabetes. This chain links TRBV5-6 with TRBJ2-1; D is perhaps TRBD1 or TRBD2 (5 bases each). The CDR3 DNA reads TGTGCCAGCAGCTTCCAGGGTATAGTTGAGGGTGAGCAGTTCTTC. It translates to CASSFQGIVEGEQFF.